This record covers a single TCR beta chain. The CDR3 ends on some other residue instead of the conserved phenylalanine or tryptophan, so this is likely a read error. The CDR3 is made up of 17 amino acids. CDR1 is SGDLS, CDR2 YYNGEE, per germline. V lost 4 bases, J lost 1 base, and 20 bases lay in between. Method: immunoSEQ multiplex PCR; TCRdb's copy keeps in-frame clones and lacks some. The table lists tens of thousands of clones, approximately 87% of them singletons. This sample stems from a study of T cell changes during pregnancy in multiple sclerosis. Sequencing was performed on CD8+ T cells from peripheral blood mononuclear cells, taken after pregnancy. J is TRBJ1-1 and V is TRBV9, with unresolved D. The clonotype comes from a female donor with multiple sclerosis, enrolled in a pregnancy study. Here the CDR3 reads CASSYYIRPRENTEAFL. The DNA of the CDR3 is TGTGCCAGCAGCTATTACATCCGCCCCCGGGAGAACACTGAAGCTTTCCTT.